What follows are 17 T cell receptor beta chains derived from one specimen sequenced in a study of cytomegalovirus exposure and HLA in healthy donors. A multiplex PCR was run with 60 Vbeta primers and 13 Jbeta primers. Some clones are missing from TCRdb's copy, which holds only in-frame ones; the method was immunoSEQ multiplex PCR. The table lists 70,000 to 85,000 clones, under 70% of them singletons. The specimen sequenced was PBMCs. All receptors derive from a man under 40 in good health and CMV-seropositive.

The rearrangement links TRBV28 to TRBJ1-1, with D perhaps matching TRBD1 (5 bases). CDR3 length: 12 amino acids. V lost 5 bases, J lost 5 bases, and 9 bases lay in between. Per germline, CDR1 MDHEN and CDR2 SYDVKM. DNA for the CDR3: TGTGCCAGCAGTCCAGGGCTGACTGAAGCTTTCTTT. Amino acid sequence: CASSPGLTEAFF. Variable domain in full (rest from reference TRBV28 and TRBJ1-1): DVKVTQSSRYLVKRTGEKVFLECVQDMDHENMFWYRQDPGLGLRLIYFSYDVKMKEKGDIPEGYSVSREKKERFSLILESASTNQTSMYLCASSPGLTEAFFGQGTRLTVV.

This clone has just a few counts. The V gene is TRBV30, the J gene TRBJ1-2; no definite D call. This CDR3 region has 13 residues. Germline V gene lookup returns CDR1 GTSNPN and CDR2 SVGIG (reference sequence). Trimming removed 0 bases at V and 4 bases at J, with 9 bases between. DNA of the CDR3: TGTGCCTGGAGTGTTCAACTTACCTATGGCTACACCTTC. Protein: CAWSVQLTYGYTF.

This clone was recorded a few times. The gene calls are TRBV6-1 and TRBJ2-1; tentatively, D is TRBD2 (5 bases). Germline CDR1 reads MNHNS; CDR2 reads SASEGT. This CDR3 comprises 15 residues. V lost 6 bases, J lost 1 base, and 13 bases lay in between. The CDR3: CASRGTSKSYNEQFF. CDR3 nucleotides: TGTGCCAGCAGGGGCACTAGTAAATCCTACAATGAGCAGTTCTTC.

This clone was detected a few times. This chain links TRBV18 with TRBJ2-5, with D maybe TRBD2 (6 bases). This CDR3 contains 14 residues. V was cut by 3 bases and J by 4 bases, with 12 bases left in between. Germline V lookup: CDR1 KGHSH, CDR2 LQKENI. The CDR3 DNA reads as TGTGCCAGCTCACCCTCAGGGCGGGGAGAGACCCAGTACTTC. Amino acid sequence: CASSPSGRGETQYF.

The rearrangement links TRBV5-6 to TRBJ2-3; the D gene is possibly TRBD1 (5 bases). Trimming left V 7 bases short and J 3 bases short, with 9 bases between. Germline loops: CDR1 SGHDT, CDR2 YYEEEE. This CDR3 is 12 amino acids long. CDR3 sequence: CASGKGTDTQYF. CDR3 DNA sequence: TGTGCCAGCGGGAAGGGGACAGATACGCAGTATTTT. The variable domain in full, with the rest retrieved from reference TRBV5-6 and TRBJ2-3, is DAGVTQSPTHLIKTRGQQVTLRCSPKSGHDTVSWYQQALGQGPQFIFQYYEEEERQRGNFPDRFSGHQFPNYSSELNVNALLLGDSALYLCASGKGTDTQYFGPGTRLTVL.

This clone has only a few counts. The chain couples TRBV7-2 to TRBJ2-1; weak D call: TRBD1 (6 bases). Trimming pared 1 base from V and 8 bases from J, leaving 12 bases between. The CDR3 sequence is 14 residues long. Germline-derived CDR1 and CDR2 are SGHTA and FQGNSA. DNA for the CDR3: TGTGCCAGCAGCTTAGGCCCTAACAGGGATGAGCAGTTCTTC. Translated, it gives CASSLGPNRDEQFF. Full variable domain (outside the CDR3, taken from reference TRBV7-2 and TRBJ2-1): GAGVSQSPSNKVTEKGKDVELRCDPISGHTALYWYRQSLGQGLEFLIYFQGNSAPDKSGLPSDRFSAERTGGSVSTLTIQRTQQEDSAVYLCASSLGPNRDEQFFGPGTRLTVL.

The sample holds a few counts of this clone. The chain uses TRBV5-1 and TRBJ2-2; D is possibly TRBD2 (5 bases). The CDR3 has 14 residues. Trimming removed 4 bases from V and 7 bases from J, with 14 bases in between. Looked up from germline, CDR1 is SGHRS and CDR2 is YFSETQ. Written as DNA, the CDR3 is TGCGCCAGCAGCCCCCGGGGTGAGGACGGGGAGCTGTTTTTT. Residues: CASSPRGEDGELFF.

This chain connects TRBV10-1 to TRBJ1-1; D is perhaps TRBD1 (6 bases). V shed 3 bases and J shed 8 bases, with 13 bases lying between them. CDR1 WNHNN and CDR2 SYGVQD come from the germline V gene (reference sequence). CDR3 length: 13 residues. The CDR3 coding sequence is TGCGCCAGCAGTGATCCCGGACAGTTAGAAGCTTTCTTT. Amino acid sequence: CASSDPGQLEAFF.

The V call is TRBV14, the J call TRBJ1-2; maybe TRBD1 (5 bases). V was cut by 1 base and J by 8 bases, with 11 bases left in between. CDR3 length: 13 residues. The germline CDR1 and CDR2 sequences are SGHDN and FVKESK. The CDR3 loop reads CASSQVQVKGYTF. The CDR3 DNA sequence: TGTGCCAGCAGCCAAGTACAGGTGAAGGGCTACACCTTC.

The chain combines TRBV19 with TRBJ1-1; D is unclear. The CDR3 is 14 amino acids. V lost 2 bases, J lost 4 bases, and 11 bases lay in between. The germline V gene encodes CDR1 LNHDA and CDR2 SQIVND (reference sequence). In DNA, the CDR3 is TGTGCCAGTAGTATAAGGGTGGGGAGCACTGAAGCTTTCTTT. Translating it yields CASSIRVGSTEAFF. Full variable domain (rest looked up from reference TRBV19 and TRBJ1-1): DGGITQSPKYLFRKEGQNVTLSCEQNLNHDAMYWYRQDPGQGLRLIYYSQIVNDFQKGDIAEGYSVSREKKESFPLTVTSAQKNPTAFYLCASSIRVGSTEAFFGQGTRLTVV.

Only a few counts were recorded for this clone. The chain uses TRBV5-1 and TRBJ1-1, with TRBD1 matching 7 bases. This CDR3 spans 14 amino acids. Trimming at V came to 6 bases and at J to 2 bases, leaving 7 bases not matched to a gene. CDR1 and CDR2 from the germline V gene are SGHRS and YFSETQ. DNA of the CDR3: TGCGCCAGCACCCTGGGACAGACAAACACTGAAGCTTTCTTT. This sequence encodes CASTLGQTNTEAFF.

J is TRBJ1-4 and V is TRBV19; D unclear. The V gene lost 3 bases and the J gene lost 8 bases, with 7 bases spanning the gap. CDR1 and CDR2 from the germline V gene are LNHDA and SQIVND (reference sequence). This CDR3 has 12 residues. Here the CDR3 DNA reads TGTGCCAGTAGTATGCGAGGGGAAAAACTGTTTTTT. Amino acid sequence: CASSMRGEKLFF.

This clone was found once. DNA of the CDR3: TGTGCTAGTGGTTTGCGGGGGGAGACCCAGTACTTC. Translated: CASGLRGETQYF. The chain is built from TRBV12-5 and TRBJ2-5; maybe TRBD2 (6 bases). This CDR3 spans 12 amino acids. Germline values: CDR1 LGHNT, CDR2 FRNRAP. The V and J ends lost 2 bases and 5 bases respectively, with 6 bases between them.

The V gene is TRBV5-1, the J gene TRBJ2-7; possibly TRBD1 for D (6 bases). The CDR3 has 15 amino acids. The V end lost 4 bases, the J end lost 3 bases, and 17 bases lay between the germline ends. In germline, CDR1 is SGHRS, CDR2 YFSETQ. The CDR3 DNA is TGCGCCAGCAGCCCGAAAGGACAGTGGGACTACGAGCAGTACTTC. Its translation is CASSPKGQWDYEQYF.

This clone was detected only a few times. The V call is TRBV2, the J call TRBJ1-4, with 9 nucleotides matching TRBD1. Per the germline V gene, CDR1 is SNHLY and CDR2 is FYNNEI. CDR3 size: 15 residues. The V gene end was trimmed by 5 bases and the J gene end by 1 base; junction bases not matched to a gene: 2. CDR3 DNA: TGTGCCAGCAGTTCGACAGGGGGAACTAATGAAAAACTGTTTTTT. It translates to CASSSTGGTNEKLFF.

V usage is TRBV6-4 and J usage is TRBJ2-1; TRBD1 is a possible D gene (6 bases). The CDR3 spans 15 residues. Germline V gene sequence: CDR1 MRHNA, CDR2 SNTAGT. V lost 4 bases to trimming and J lost 5 bases, with 15 bases between them. The DNA of the CDR3 is TGTGCCAGCAGTGTAGGCAGGGGAGAGCACAATGAGCAGTTCTTC. Translated: CASSVGRGEHNEQFF.

This chain connects TRBV12-5 to TRBJ1-1; 7 positions agree with TRBD1. Germline V CDR1 and CDR2: LGHNT, FRNRAP. This CDR3 is 17 amino acids long. V gave up 0 bases and J gave up 2 bases; unmatched junction bases: 9. The CDR3 sequence is CASGLVLGTEANTEAFF. In DNA form, the CDR3 reads TGTGCTAGTGGTTTGGTACTGGGGACAGAAGCCAACACTGAAGCTTTCTTT.